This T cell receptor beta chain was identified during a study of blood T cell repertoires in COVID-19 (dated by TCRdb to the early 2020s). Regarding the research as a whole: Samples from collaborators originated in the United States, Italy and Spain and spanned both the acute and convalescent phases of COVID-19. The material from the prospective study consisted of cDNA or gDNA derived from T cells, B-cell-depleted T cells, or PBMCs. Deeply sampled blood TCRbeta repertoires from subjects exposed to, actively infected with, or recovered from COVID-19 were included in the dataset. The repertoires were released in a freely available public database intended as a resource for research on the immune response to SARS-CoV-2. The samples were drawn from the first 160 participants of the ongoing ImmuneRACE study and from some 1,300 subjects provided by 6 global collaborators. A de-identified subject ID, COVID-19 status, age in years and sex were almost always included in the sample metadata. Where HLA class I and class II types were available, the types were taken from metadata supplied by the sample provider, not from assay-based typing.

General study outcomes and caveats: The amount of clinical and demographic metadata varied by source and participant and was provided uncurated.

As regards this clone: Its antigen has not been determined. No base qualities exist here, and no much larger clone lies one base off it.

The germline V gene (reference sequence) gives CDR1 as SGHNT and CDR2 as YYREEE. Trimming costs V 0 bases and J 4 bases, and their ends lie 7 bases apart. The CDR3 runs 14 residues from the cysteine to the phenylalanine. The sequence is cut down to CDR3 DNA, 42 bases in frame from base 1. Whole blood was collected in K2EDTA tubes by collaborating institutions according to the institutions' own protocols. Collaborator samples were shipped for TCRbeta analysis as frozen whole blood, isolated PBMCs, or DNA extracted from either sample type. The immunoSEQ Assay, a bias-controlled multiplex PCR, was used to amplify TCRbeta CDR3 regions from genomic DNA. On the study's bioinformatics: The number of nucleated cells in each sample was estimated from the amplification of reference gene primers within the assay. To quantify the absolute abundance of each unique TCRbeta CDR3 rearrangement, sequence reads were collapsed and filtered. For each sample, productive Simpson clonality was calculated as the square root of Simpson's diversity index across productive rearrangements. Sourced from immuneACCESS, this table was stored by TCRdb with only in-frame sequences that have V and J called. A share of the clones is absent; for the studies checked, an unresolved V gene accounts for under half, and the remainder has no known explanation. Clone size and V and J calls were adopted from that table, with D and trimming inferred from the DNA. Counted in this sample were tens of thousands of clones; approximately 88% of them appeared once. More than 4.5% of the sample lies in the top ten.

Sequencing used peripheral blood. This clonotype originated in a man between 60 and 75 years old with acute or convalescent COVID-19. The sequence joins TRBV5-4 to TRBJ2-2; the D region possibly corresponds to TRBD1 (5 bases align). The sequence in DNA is TGTGCCAGCAGCTTGGAGACAGTCACCGGGGAGCTGTTTTTT. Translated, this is CASSLETVTGELFF.